The clone carrying this TCR beta chain was found a few times. What it recognizes is unknown. Clones were sequenced by immunoSEQ multiplex PCR, and TCRdb holds only the in-frame ones, with some missing. The sample includes roughly 180,000 clones, less than 95% of them seen just once. Germline CDR1 MDHEN, CDR2 SYDVKM. Trimming stripped 6 bases from V and 5 bases from J, with 17 bases between. There are 14 residues in the CDR3. The data derive from a study of T cell responses to AZD1222 COVID-19 vaccine. Study information: Second doses that came at about 4 or about 12 weeks were put together. General study results and limits: Baseline seropositivity characterized only a handful of AZD1222 recipients. The study found vaccine-associated CD4 TCRs spanning spike, dominant at 160-218 and 743-854.

This material consisted of peripheral blood, taken on day 0 of AZD1222 vaccination. The clonotype comes from an adult in good health. The chain is built from TRBV28 and TRBJ2-7; D may be TRBD1 (6 bases). The CDR3 protein is CASRRQGQIHEQYF. DNA of the CDR3: TGTGCCAGCAGGAGGCAGGGGCAAATCCACGAGCAGTACTTC.